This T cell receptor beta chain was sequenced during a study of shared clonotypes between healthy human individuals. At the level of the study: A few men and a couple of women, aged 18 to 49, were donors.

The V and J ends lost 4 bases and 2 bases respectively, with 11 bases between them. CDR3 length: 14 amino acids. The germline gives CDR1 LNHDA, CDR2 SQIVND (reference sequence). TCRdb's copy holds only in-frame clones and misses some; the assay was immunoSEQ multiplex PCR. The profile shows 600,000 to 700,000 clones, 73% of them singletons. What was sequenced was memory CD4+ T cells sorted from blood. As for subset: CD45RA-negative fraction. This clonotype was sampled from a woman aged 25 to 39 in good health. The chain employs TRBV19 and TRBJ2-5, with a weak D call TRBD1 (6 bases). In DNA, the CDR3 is TGTGCCAGTAGTAGGCAGGGGTTTCAAGAGACCCAGTACTTC. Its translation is CASSRQGFQETQYF.